This passage covers 19 T cell receptor beta chains from one sample sequenced in a study of blood T cell repertoires in COVID-19. Repertoires were generated with immunoSEQ multiplex PCR, while TCRdb's copy carries only in-frame clones and drops some. The sample carries roughly 350,000 clones, under 95% recorded once. Sample: PBMCs or T cells enriched from blood (not recorded which). These receptors were obtained from a woman aged 25 to 45 who had recovered from COVID-19.

V gene TRBV6-9 combines with J gene TRBJ1-2; 7 nucleotides agree with TRBD1. The CDR3 extends over 14 amino acids. V lost 6 bases to trimming and J lost 6 bases; unmatched junction nucleotides: 10. Germline CDR1 MNHGY, CDR2 SVAAGI. CDR3 region: CASSNQLTGNGYTF. CDR3 coding DNA: TGTGCCAGCAGCAACCAATTGACAGGGAATGGCTACACCTTC.

As regards this clone: A read error may account for a junction end that differs from germline. This rearrangement joins TRBV28 to TRBJ1-3; a possible D gene is TRBD1 (5 bases). The CDR3 sequence is 14 residues long. From germline, CDR1 is MDHEN and CDR2 SYDVKM. The CDR3 region is CASSLGRFGGGVDF. The CDR3 nucleotides are TGTGCCAGCAGTTTAGGAAGGTTTGGTGGGGGGGTTGATTTT.

J is TRBJ2-5 and V is TRBV5-1; 14 nucleotides line up with TRBD2. There are 16 residues in the CDR3. The J segment lost 4 bases and the V segment lost 4 bases, leaving 6 bases of the junction unmatched. CDR1 is SGHRS, CDR2 YFSETQ, per germline. This chain's CDR3 is CASSPGLAGDRETQYF. CDR3 coding DNA: TGCGCCAGCAGCCCGGGACTAGCGGGAGATCGAGAGACCCAGTACTTC. Together with reference TRBV5-1 and TRBJ2-5, the CDR3 gives the full variable domain: KAGVTQTPRYLIKTRGQQVTLSCSPISGHRSVSWYQQTPGQGLQFLFEYFSETQRNKGNFPGRFSGRQFSNSRSEMNVSTLELGDSALYLCASSPGLAGDRETQYFGPGTRLLVL.

The gene calls are TRBV19 and TRBJ2-7, with D possibly matching TRBD2 (6 bases). Trimming cost V 4 bases and J 2 bases, with 12 bases left between them. From germline, CDR1 is LNHDA and CDR2 SQIVND (reference sequence). CDR3 length equals 14 residues. The CDR3 spells CASSTGLQAYEQYF. In nucleotides, the CDR3 is TGTGCCAGTAGTACGGGACTCCAAGCCTACGAGCAGTACTTC. The entire variable domain, with the rest obtained from reference TRBV19 and TRBJ2-7, is as follows: DGGITQSPKYLFRKEGQNVTLSCEQNLNHDAMYWYRQDPGQGLRLIYYSQIVNDFQKGDIAEGYSVSREKKESFPLTVTSAQKNPTAFYLCASSTGLQAYEQYFGPGTRLTVT.

V and J are TRBV9 and TRBJ2-1; TRBD1 aligns across 7 bases. The CDR3 is made up of 16 amino acids. Losses at the gene ends were 6 bases for V and 7 bases for J; bases not matched to a gene: 16. Germline CDR1 is SGDLS and CDR2 is YYNGEE. CDR3 residues: CASTKTGTDVGNEQFF. In DNA form, the CDR3 reads TGTGCCAGCACGAAGACAGGGACAGACGTTGGGAATGAGCAGTTCTTC.

The V and J genes are TRBV5-6 and TRBJ2-1; 13 bases align to TRBD2. V lost 0 bases, J lost 6 bases, and 6 bases stayed unmatched. The CDR3 sequence is 17 residues long. Germline V gene sequence: CDR1 SGHDT, CDR2 YYEEEE. The DNA of the CDR3 is TGTGCCAGCAGCTTGGTTCGACTAGCGGGAGGAGGCAATGAGCAGTTCTTC. This encodes CASSLVRLAGGGNEQFF.

Concerning this clone: Other DNA sequences within the sample encode an identical CDR3. This sequence joins TRBV7-9 and TRBJ1-4, with D maybe TRBD1 (5 bases). The germline V gene has CDR1 SEHNR and CDR2 FQNEAQ (reference sequence). The CDR3 has 14 amino acids. Trimming shortened V by 0 bases and J by 4 bases, and 6 bases separated the two germline ends. The CDR3 loop reads CASSLAQGNEKLFF. CDR3 nucleotide sequence: TGTGCCAGCAGCTTAGCGCAGGGTAATGAAAAACTGTTTTTT.

The V gene is TRBV7-3, the J gene TRBJ2-3; perhaps TRBD2 as D (6 bases). Germline lookup yields CDR1 SGHTA and CDR2 FQGTGA. This CDR3 has 17 residues. V gave up 2 bases and J gave up 0 bases, with 15 bases separating them. The CDR3 loop is CASSLGDSLHSTDTQYF. The CDR3 DNA is TGTGCCAGCAGCTTAGGGGACTCTTTGCATAGCACAGATACGCAGTATTTT. Full variable domain (outside the CDR3, taken from reference TRBV7-3 and TRBJ2-3): GAGVSQTPSNKVTEKGKYVELRCDPISGHTALYWYRQSLGQGPEFLIYFQGTGAADDSGLPNDRFFAVRPEGSVSTLKIQRTERGDSAVYLCASSLGDSLHSTDTQYFGPGTRLTVL.

This sequence joins TRBV18 and TRBJ2-3; 10 bases match TRBD2. Germline assignment: CDR1 KGHSH and CDR2 LQKENI. The length of the CDR3 is 15 residues. V trimming: 2 bases; J trimming: 3 bases; junction bases outside the gene matches: 2. The CDR3 coding sequence is TGTGCCAGCTCACCAGCTAGCGGGAGAACAGATACGCAGTATTTT. Its translation is CASSPASGRTDTQYF.

The chain is built from TRBV2 and TRBJ1-2; no definite D call. V shed 3 bases and J shed 8 bases, with 10 bases lying between them. The CDR3 contains 12 residues. Looked up from germline, CDR1 is SNHLY and CDR2 is FYNNEI. CDR3 DNA: TGTGCCAGCAGTGACCAGGCGGGAGGCTACACCTTC. Translated: CASSDQAGGYTF.

This chain links TRBV29-1 with TRBJ2-3; maybe TRBD1 (6 bases). Trimming stripped 4 bases from V and 1 base from J, with 6 bases between. Germline V gene data show CDR1 as SQVTM and CDR2 as ANQGSEA. This CDR3 contains 12 residues. The CDR3, as DNA: TGCAGCGTTGGGGGGCGCACAGATACGCAGTATTTT. It yields the protein CSVGGRTDTQYF.

V is TRBV10-3 and J is TRBJ1-6; possible D gene TRBD1, 5 bases. The CDR3 is made up of 15 amino acids. The germline CDR1 and CDR2 sequences are ENHRY and SYGVKD. V lost 3 bases, J lost 2 bases, and 8 bases lay in between. The CDR3 nucleotides are TGTGCCATCAGTGAAGCAGGGCCCTATAATTCACCCCTCCACTTT. The encoded protein is CAISEAGPYNSPLHF.

V usage is TRBV5-4 and J usage is TRBJ2-1; no definite D call. Deletions cut 1 base from V and 8 bases from J, with 7 bases between. The CDR3 is 12 amino acids. Looked up from germline, CDR1 is SGHNT and CDR2 is YYREEE (reference sequence). The CDR3 here is CASSLSFDEQFF. The CDR3 nucleotides read TGTGCCAGCAGCTTGTCTTTTGATGAGCAGTTCTTC.

This clone was picked up one time. The rearrangement joins TRBV11-3 to TRBJ1-1; D remains ambiguous. The length of the CDR3 is 15 residues. Per germline, CDR1 SGHNT and CDR2 YENEEA. Trimming pared 5 bases from V and 3 bases from J, leaving 16 bases between. The CDR3 region is CASSAVALGHTEAFF. The CDR3 DNA is TGTGCCAGCAGCGCAGTGGCACTGGGCCACACTGAAGCTTTCTTT.

The chain uses TRBV5-1 and TRBJ1-4, with 7 positions matching TRBD1. The germline V gene encodes CDR1 SGHRS and CDR2 YFSETQ. Trimming removed 4 bases from V and 1 base from J; junction bases left unmatched: 4. CDR3 length: 15 residues. CDR3 sequence (DNA): TGCGCCAGCAGCCGACAGGGTCGAACTAATGAAAAACTGTTTTTT. The encoded protein is CASSRQGRTNEKLFF.

The chain has TRBV18 and TRBJ2-7, with D tentatively TRBD1 (6 bases). The CDR3 is made up of 14 amino acids. Trimming shortened V by 6 bases and J by 5 bases, and 17 bases separated the two germline ends. Germline CDR1 is KGHSH and CDR2 is LQKENI. The CDR3 reads CASSSGATKNEQYF. The CDR3 DNA reads as TGTGCCAGCTCCTCAGGGGCGACAAAGAACGAGCAGTACTTC.

This clone was observed a single time. The rearrangement uses TRBV30 and TRBJ2-3; 9 bases are a match to TRBD1. The ends lost 2 bases at V and 12 bases at J; junction bases unmatched: 24. Germline values: CDR1 GTSNPN, CDR2 SVGIG (reference sequence). This CDR3 comprises 18 residues. In DNA, the CDR3 is TGTGCCTGGAGTCCTCGGACAGGGGCCCCCGGGGAAAGCCACAAACAGTATTTT. This sequence encodes CAWSPRTGAPGESHKQYF.

The chain couples TRBV6-5 to TRBJ1-6; 11 bases match TRBD1. With 9 bases clipped from V and 3 bases from J, the junction kept 4 bases outside the gene matches. Per germline, CDR1 MNHEY and CDR2 SVGAGI. This CDR3 has 15 residues. The CDR3 DNA reads TGTGCCAGTTCGGACAGGGGGCTCTATAATTCACCCCTCCACTTT. Amino acid sequence: CASSDRGLYNSPLHF.

V and J are TRBV28 and TRBJ2-7, with D possibly matching TRBD1 (5 bases). This CDR3 contains 15 residues. The germline V gene has CDR1 MDHEN and CDR2 SYDVKM. V was shortened by 5 bases and J by 3 bases, with 17 bases between the two germline ends. CDR3 bases: TGTGCCAGCAGTCTCCTTAAGGACACCGACTACGAGCAGTACTTC. Translating gives CASSLLKDTDYEQYF.